The rows below give T cell receptor beta chains drawn from one sample of a study of beta chain features in type 1 diabetes. Assay used: immunoSEQ multiplex PCR; TCRdb lists only in-frame clones, some missing. The sample has under 300,000 clones; around 24% are singletons. Specimen: naive CD4+ T cells from blood. These receptors all stem from a woman in her 30s with type 1 diabetes. Each CDR3 is given with its conserved first and last residue. Each record gives: V gene, D gene, J gene, clone size, CDR3 protein, CDR3 DNA. The D gene is left open where the match is weak. Part of the rows lack a size; the others show once, few, many or a class for expanded clones.

TRBV29-1	-	TRBJ2-5	-	CSGGPETQYF	TGCAGCGGAGGGCCAGAGACCCAGTACTTC
TRBV4-1	-	TRBJ2-7	few	CASSQGPGGDSYEQYF	TGCGCCAGCAGCCAAGGTCCAGGCGGGGACTCCTACGAGCAGTACTTC
TRBV7-2	-	TRBJ1-4	few	CASSLVVRQGFGKLFF	TGTGCCAGCAGCTTAGTTGTACGGCAGGGGTTTGGAAAACTGTTTTTT
TRBV7-9	-	TRBJ1-5	-	CASSLGQTKGFNQPQHF	TGTGCCAGCAGCTTGGGACAAACTAAGGGGTTTAATCAGCCCCAGCATTTT
TRBV11-2	TRBD1	TRBJ2-4	-	CASSLGTDKPQYF	TGTGCCAGCAGCTTGGGGACAGATAAACCTCAGTACTTC
TRBV6-5	-	TRBJ2-7	-	CASRLGGAYEQYF	TGTGCCAGCAGACTAGGAGGGGCCTACGAGCAGTACTTC
TRBV5-1	-	TRBJ2-5	-	CASSFQGNHQETQYF	TGCGCCAGCAGTTTCCAGGGCAACCATCAAGAGACCCAGTACTTC
TRBV19	-	TRBJ2-5	few	CASSIDGNSRETQYF	TGTGCCAGTAGTATCGACGGGAACTCTCGAGAGACCCAGTACTTC
TRBV7-9	TRBD2	TRBJ2-1	few	CASSYKTSGRVNEQFF	TGTGCCAGCAGCTATAAGACTAGCGGGAGGGTCAATGAGCAGTTCTTC
TRBV7-9	-	TRBJ2-1	few	CASSPGQFLYNEQFF	TGTGCCAGCAGCCCCGGACAATTCTTATACAATGAGCAGTTCTTC
TRBV4-1	TRBD2	TRBJ2-3	-	CASSRILAGGRDTDTQYF	TGCGCCAGCAGTCGAATTTTAGCGGGAGGGCGGGACACAGATACGCAGTATTTT
TRBV4-1	-	TRBJ2-7	once	CASSQDEVFRGISYEQYF	TGCGCCAGCAGCCAAGATGAGGTCTTTCGGGGGATCTCCTACGAGCAGTACTTC
TRBV15	TRBD1	TRBJ2-1	few	CATTDRGSGEQFF	TGTGCCACCACGGACAGGGGAAGTGGTGAGCAGTTCTTC
TRBV2	TRBD1	TRBJ2-7	-	CASSETPGQRNF	TGTGCCAGCAGTGAAACCCCGGGACAGAGAAACTTC
TRBV9	TRBD2	TRBJ2-3	-	CASSVGWTSGRVTNTQYF	TGTGCCAGCAGCGTCGGATGGACTAGCGGGAGGGTCACAAATACGCAGTATTTT
TRBV19	TRBD1	TRBJ1-5	-	CASSIGQGSNQPQHF	TGTGCCAGTAGTATCGGACAGGGAAGCAATCAGCCCCAGCATTTT
TRBV2	TRBD1	TRBJ2-2	-	CAGGQGNTGELFF	TGTGCCGGAGGACAGGGCAACACCGGGGAGCTGTTTTTT